The sequence of this T cell receptor beta chain was determined in a study of blood T cells in healthy people across ages. Together with a sample-barcoded 5' primer, a J-beta primer mix was included in a second PCR lasting roughly 6 to 12 cycles. Tags on each cDNA molecule came from a template-switch adaptor with 12 random nucleotides. MiXCR was run by TCRdb on the 5' RACE reads, yielding one entry per CDR3 protein. This table holds about 800,000 distinct CDR3 sequences, around 25% found once. The CDR3 loop spans 15 amino acids. V lost 1 base and J lost 1, with 11 bases in between. CDR1 and CDR2 (germline): SGHRS, YFSETQ. The data also belong to a second study, concerning T cells of mothers and their children. In that study: Versus unrelated pairs, overlap was slightly higher in related mother-child pairs, without reaching significance.

The receptor was isolated from a boy between 10 and 17 years old in good health. V gene TRBV5-1 combines with J gene TRBJ2-5; D is perhaps TRBD1 (6 bases). The sequenced sample consisted of blood. This CDR3 is CASSLKGQIQETQYF. In DNA form, the CDR3 reads TGCGCCAGCAGCTTGAAAGGACAGATCCAAGAGACCCAGTACTTC.